Detailed here is one T cell receptor beta chain. With 6 bases removed from V and 1 base from J, the gap between germline ends came to 13 bases. The CDR3 is 15 residues long. The germline CDR1 and CDR2 sequences are MDHEN and SYDVKM. The sample is drawn from a study of blood T cell repertoires in COVID-19. Study context: Sources were T cells, B-cell-depleted T cells, or PBMCs; the material itself was cDNA or gDNA.

Here immunoSEQ multiplex PCR was the method, and the copy in TCRdb shows in-frame clones only, minus some. The sample has 400,000 or so clones; around 91% are singletons. The sequencing input was PBMCs or T cells enriched from blood (not recorded which). This receptor was taken from a man aged 18 to 30 who had recovered from COVID-19. The V gene is TRBV28, the J gene TRBJ1-5, with D perhaps matching TRBD1 (5 bases). The CDR3 here is CASRFGAKSNQPQHF. Here the CDR3 DNA reads TGTGCCAGCAGGTTTGGGGCCAAGAGCAATCAGCCCCAGCATTTT.